The rows below give T cell receptor beta chains drawn from one sample of a study of blood T cells in healthy people across ages. Each CDR3 protein gets one entry after TCRdb re-called the 5' RACE reads with MiXCR. There are under 2,000,000 distinct CDR3 sequences in the sample; approximately 50% occur only once, and around 2.1% lies in the top ten. The source material was blood. These receptors all stem from a woman between 35 and 50 years old in good health. CDR3s include the opening cysteine and the closing phenylalanine or tryptophan. The D gene is left open where the match is weak. Some rows mark clone size as missing; the rest say once, few, many or name a class of expanded clone.

.	TRBV25-1	TRBD1	TRBJ2-7	TGTGCCAGCAGTGAATCCCAGGGGGCGGCGTACGAGCAGTACTTC	CASSESQGAAYEQYF
.	TRBV7-6	.	TRBJ2-1	TGTGCCAGCAGCTTACTTGGGGTCCGCAATGAGCGGTTCTTC	CASSLLGVRNERFF
.	TRBV24-1	.	TRBJ1-2	TGTGCCACCAGTGATTTCGGCGCCAACTATGGCTACACCTTC	CATSDFGANYGYTF
.	TRBV7-9	TRBD1	TRBJ1-2	TGTGCCAGCGGGGTCAGGGGGCCCTATGGCTACACCTTC	CASGVRGPYGYTF
few	TRBV29-1	TRBD2	TRBJ2-1	TGCAGCGTTGTGAGCGGGGGCCCGTACAATGAGCAGTTCTTC	CSVVSGGPYNEQFF
few	TRBV6-6	.	TRBJ2-5	TGTGCCAGCAGTTACTCCTTTGCCAGGGCTGTTTGGGAGACCCAGTACTTC	CASSYSFARAVWETQYF
few	TRBV19	TRBD2	TRBJ2-3	TGTGCCAGTGGTTGGCGGGGGGGCACAGATACGCAGTATTTT	CASGWRGGTDTQYF
few	TRBV29-1	.	TRBJ2-7	TGCAGCGTTGCTGAAGGTCGCCGCCGGAACTACGAGCAGTACTTC	CSVAEGRRRNYEQYF
.	TRBV6-2/TRBV6-3	.	TRBJ2-7	TGTGCCTGCAGTCCAGGTTCCCCAGGGGTGGAGCAGTACTTC	CACSPGSPGVEQYF
.	TRBV5-1	.	TRBJ2-1	TGCGCCAGCAGCGCAACAGGTCTCAATCCCTCCAATGAGCAGTTCTTC	CASSATGLNPSNEQFF
few	TRBV29-1	.	TRBJ2-7	TGCAGCGTTGAATACGACAGCCCCTACGAGCAGTACTTC	CSVEYDSPYEQYF
.	TRBV4-1	.	TRBJ2-7	TGCGCCAGCAGCCAAGATTCTACAGGGTATGACGAGCAGTACTTC	CASSQDSTGYDEQYF
once	TRBV15	TRBD2	TRBJ2-1	TGTGCCACCAGCAGAGATCGAGGCGGGGGGCCCTACAATGAGCAGTTCTTC	CATSRDRGGGPYNEQFF
.	TRBV10-3	.	TRBJ2-7	TGTGCCATCAGTGAGAACGGAAACTCCTACGAGCAGTACTTC	CAISENGNSYEQYF
few	TRBV15	.	TRBJ1-2	TGTGCCACCAGCATATTAGACCGACCCTCTTATGGCTACACCTTC	CATSILDRPSYGYTF
.	TRBV12-3/TRBV12-4	TRBD1	TRBJ1-1	TGTGCCAGCAGGCCGAAACAGGGGCGAAACACTGAAGCTTTCTTT	CASRPKQGRNTEAFF
.	TRBV20-1	TRBD2	TRBJ2-1	TGCAGTGCGCAGGGCCGAACGGGGGAGGGTGAGCAGTTCTTC	CSAQGRTGEGEQFF
few	TRBV7-9	TRBD1	TRBJ1-2	TGTGCCAGCACCCTCGACAGGGCCCAGAACTATGGCTACACCTTC	CASTLDRAQNYGYTF
once	TRBV14	.	TRBJ1-2	TGTGCCAGCAGCCAAGATGGAGGGGCTCTGGACGGCTACACCTTC	CASSQDGGALDGYTF
.	TRBV20-1	TRBD1	TRBJ2-5	TGCAGCACATCGGGACAGAACCAAGAGACCCAGTACTTC	CSTSGQNQETQYF
once	TRBV20-1	TRBD1	TRBJ2-5	TGCAGTGCTTTATCGACAGGGGGTAGGCCAGAGACCCAGTACTTC	CSALSTGGRPETQYF
.	TRBV19	.	TRBJ2-1	TGTGCCAGTAGTGGGGGGCCGGGCGACTTTTACAATGAGCAGTTCTTC	CASSGGPGDFYNEQFF
few	TRBV6-1	TRBD2	TRBJ2-7	TGTGCCAGCAGCCCCGCTAGCGGGGGGCCGAGGACGTCCTACTACGAGCAGTACTTC	CASSPASGGPRTSYYEQYF
once	TRBV4-3	TRBD1	TRBJ2-6	TGCGCCAGCAGCCAACAATACGCCCGTCCGGGACAGGCGACAAGAGAGGCCAACGTCCTGACTTTC	CASSQQYARPGQATREANVLTF
.	TRBV4-2	TRBD1	TRBJ2-3	TGTGCCAGCAGCCAAGAGCAGGGGGCCGGCACAGATACGCAGTATTTT	CASSQEQGAGTDTQYF
.	TRBV5-4	.	TRBJ2-3	TGTGCCAGCAGCTCCTCGGTTGGGTCGTTAGATACGCAGTATTTT	CASSSSVGSLDTQYF
few	TRBV7-2	TRBD2	TRBJ2-1	TGTGCCAGCAGCGATAGCGGGGGGGCGGGTGAGCAGTTCTTC	CASSDSGGAGEQFF
.	TRBV21-1	.	TRBJ2-3	TGTGCCAGCAGCAACGGAAGCACAGATACGCAGTATTTT	CASSNGSTDTQYF
many	TRBV6-6	TRBD2	TRBJ2-5	TGTGCCAGCAGTTCTTTAGCGGGGGTGTACCAAGAGACCCAGTACTTC	CASSSLAGVYQETQYF
.	TRBV7-9	.	TRBJ2-1	TGTGCCGGCAGTGGACTCCTGAGTGAGCAGTTCTTC	CAGSGLLSEQFF
.	TRBV20-1	TRBD1	TRBJ2-1	TGCAGTGGACAGGGGGTAGGGAATGAGCAGTTCTTC	CSGQGVGNEQFF
.	TRBV7-2	.	TRBJ1-2	TGTGCCGGCAGCTTGACCCTAGGAAGCCGCGGCTACACCTTC	CAGSLTLGSRGYTF
.	TRBV5-1	.	TRBJ2-4	TGCGCCAGCAGCCCGTCTTTGGGGGACATTCAGTACTTC	CASSPSLGDIQYF
many	TRBV29-1	TRBD2	TRBJ2-5	TGCAGCGTTGGAAAGACTAGCGTCGAGACCCAGTACTTC	CSVGKTSVETQYF
.	TRBV27	.	TRBJ1-2	TGTGCCAGCAGCCAAACCGGGACCCCCAATGACTATGGCTACACCTTC	CASSQTGTPNDYGYTF
.	TRBV7-6	.	TRBJ2-1	TGTGCCAGCAGCTTACAACCCTCCAATGAGCAGTTCTTC	CASSLQPSNEQFF
.	TRBV4-1	.	TRBJ1-5	TGCGCCAGTAGCCAAAGAGCGGCAGTTAGCAATCAGCCCCAGCATTTT	CASSQRAAVSNQPQHF
.	TRBV6-1	.	TRBJ1-2	TGTGCCAGCAGAGTGGCCGGGACATACTATGGCTACACCTTC	CASRVAGTYYGYTF
.	TRBV7-7	TRBD1	TRBJ2-3	TGTGCTAGCAGCGCTACCACATTCGGGACAGCTAGCACAGATACGCAGTATTTT	CASSATTFGTASTDTQYF
few	TRBV12-3/TRBV12-4	.	TRBJ2-5	TGTGCCAGCAGTTTGGGGAGGATTGAGACCCAGTACTTC	CASSLGRIETQYF
.	TRBV4-1	TRBD1	TRBJ1-4	TGCGCCAGCAGCCAGCTCCATTCGGGACAGGGTCATGAAAAACTGTTTTTT	CASSQLHSGQGHEKLFF
few	TRBV5-1	TRBD1	TRBJ2-5	TGCGCCAGCCGACCGGCAGGGGGCCAAGAGACCCAGTACTTC	CASRPAGGQETQYF
few	TRBV7-2	.	TRBJ2-3	TGTGCCAGCAGCTCGCCTGTTAAGGATACGCAGTATTTT	CASSSPVKDTQYF
few	TRBV7-2	.	TRBJ2-6	TGTGCCAGCAGCTCCTTGGCAACATCTGGGGCCAACGTCCTGACTTTC	CASSSLATSGANVLTF
few	TRBV20-1	TRBD2	TRBJ2-3	TGCAGTGCAACTACCGGGACTAGCGGCCTCGGAGATACGCAGTATTTT	CSATTGTSGLGDTQYF
.	TRBV7-9	TRBD1	TRBJ1-5	TGTGCCAGCAGCCCCGGACAGGGGGGATCCAATCAGCCCCAGCATTTT	CASSPGQGGSNQPQHF
few	TRBV7-9	.	TRBJ2-7	TGTGCCAGCAGCTTCCTGGGGGGATTCGAGCAGTACTTC	CASSFLGGFEQYF
.	TRBV5-5	.	TRBJ2-7	TGTGCCAGCAGAAACTTACAGGGACGCGAGCAGTACTTC	CASRNLQGREQYF
.	TRBV4-3	.	TRBJ1-1	TGCGCCAGTAGCCAAGAACACCTGAACACTGAAGCTTTCTTT	CASSQEHLNTEAFF
.	TRBV6-1	.	TRBJ2-3	TGTGCCAGCACGTGGCGGACAGCTACAGATACGCAGTATTTT	CASTWRTATDTQYF